This is a list of T cell receptor beta chains from one sample in a study of blood T cell repertoires in COVID-19. Sequenced by immunoSEQ multiplex PCR; TCRdb stores in-frame clones only, minus some. Of roughly 150,000 clones listed, approximately 90% were seen once; the top ten hold roughly 5.3%. Sequenced input: peripheral blood. All receptors come from a man younger than 35 with COVID-19, enrolled during active disease. The CDR3 runs from the conserved cysteine through the conserved F or W. The order of the fields is V gene, D gene, J gene, CDR3 protein, CDR3 DNA. A D gene is named only where the DNA matches it firmly.

>TRBV10-3|TRBD1|TRBJ2-7
CAISLRDRGYEQYF
TGTGCCATCAGCCTCCGGGACAGGGGCTACGAGCAGTACTTC
>TRBV19|-|TRBJ1-3
CASSPLIVSGGRNTIYF
TGTGCCAGTAGTCCCCTCATCGTTTCGGGGGGCAGAAACACCATATATTTT
>TRBV7-8|-|TRBJ1-3
CASNKDRLFPFSGNTIYF
TGTGCCAGCAACAAAGACAGGCTATTCCCTTTCTCTGGAAACACCATATATTTT
>TRBV14|TRBD1|TRBJ1-2
CASSSSGADRPYGYTF
TGTGCCAGCAGCTCTAGTGGCGCGGACAGGCCCTATGGCTACACCTTC
>TRBV5-1|TRBD2|TRBJ2-1
CASSWTSGKHNEQFF
TGCGCCAGCAGCTGGACTAGCGGGAAACACAATGAGCAGTTCTTC
>TRBV24-1|TRBD1|TRBJ2-7
CATSDPAGTGEYEQYF
TGTGCCACCAGTGATCCCGCCGGGACAGGGGAGTACGAGCAGTACTTC
>TRBV9|-|TRBJ2-3
CASSQDFSTDTQYF
TGTGCCAGCAGCCAGGACTTTAGCACAGATACGCAGTATTTT
>TRBV9|TRBD1|TRBJ2-2
CASSAPGQGSTGELFF
TGTGCCAGCAGCGCTCCGGGACAGGGGAGCACCGGGGAGCTGTTTTTT
>TRBV11-2|TRBD2|TRBJ2-1
CASSVAGGHTGYNEQFF
TGTGCCAGCAGCGTGGCGGGAGGCCATACTGGGTACAATGAGCAGTTCTTC
>TRBV24-1|-|TRBJ1-2
CATSDQYGYTF
TGTGCCACCAGTGATCAGTATGGCTACACCTTC
>TRBV5-1|-|TRBJ1-1
CASSQGSNTEAFF
TGCGCCAGCAGCCAGGGGTCAAACACTGAAGCTTTCTTT
>TRBV19|TRBD1|TRBJ2-7
CASSIEGQGPYEQYF
TGTGCCAGTAGTATAGAGGGACAGGGACCCTACGAGCAGTACTTC
>TRBV10-3|-|TRBJ2-1
CATLDRNNEQFF
TGTGCCACACTCGACAGGAACAATGAGCAGTTCTTC
>TRBV7-9|-|TRBJ1-2
CASSPPGPWLNYGYTF
TGTGCCAGCAGCCCGCCAGGGCCATGGTTGAACTATGGCTACACCTTC
>TRBV7-3|-|TRBJ2-1
CASSQIAGNEQFF
TGTGCCAGCAGTCAAATCGCCGGTAATGAGCAGTTCTTC
>TRBV28|-|TRBJ1-2
CATVEGSYGYTF
TGTGCAACCGTAGAGGGCAGCTATGGCTACACCTTC
>TRBV5-1|TRBD1|TRBJ1-5
CASSRTGGLNQPQHF
TGCGCCAGCAGCAGGACAGGGGGCCTCAATCAGCCCCAGCATTTT
>TRBV30|-|TRBJ2-3
CAWSFVGGSDTQYF
TGTGCCTGGAGTTTTGTAGGGGGTTCCGATACGCAGTATTTT
>TRBV30|-|TRBJ1-3
CAWSVSGLTRDTIYF
TGTGCCTGGAGTGTATCGGGACTGACCAGGGACACCATATATTTT
>TRBV12-3/TRBV12-4|TRBD2|TRBJ2-3
CASTRDYPDTQYF
TGTGCCAGCACGAGGGACTACCCAGATACGCAGTATTTT
>TRBV13|-|TRBJ2-2
CASSQVGTAGGELFF
TGTGCCAGCAGCCAAGTCGGAACAGCGGGCGGGGAGCTGTTTTTT
>TRBV5-6|TRBD2|TRBJ2-7
CASSLEASGLYEQYF
TGTGCCAGCAGCTTGGAGGCTAGCGGGCTCTACGAGCAGTACTTC
>TRBV7-9|-|TRBJ1-2
CASSSTGHQFYGYTF
TGTGCCAGCAGCAGCACGGGACATCAGTTCTATGGCTACACCTTC
>TRBV6-5|-|TRBJ1-5
CASSYSIYSNQPQHF
TGTGCCAGCAGTTACTCGATCTATAGCAATCAGCCCCAGCATTTT
>TRBV4-3|-|TRBJ2-7
CASSQVRGYEQYF
TGCGCCAGCAGCCAAGTCCGGGGCTACGAGCAGTACTTC
>TRBV19|-|TRBJ1-1
CASSISVVAEAFF
TGTGCCAGTAGTATTAGCGTCGTAGCTGAAGCTTTCTTT
>TRBV29-1|TRBD1|TRBJ1-2
CSVEVVSPGQADGYTF
TGCAGCGTTGAAGTTGTGTCTCCGGGACAGGCTGATGGCTACACCTTC
>TRBV3-1/TRBV3-2|TRBD2|TRBJ2-7
CASSQERGGLYEQYF
TGTGCCAGCAGCCAAGAGCGGGGAGGGCTCTACGAGCAGTACTTC
>TRBV7-9|-|TRBJ1-1
CASSSRGFDTEAFF
TGTGCCAGCAGTTCCCGCGGGTTCGACACTGAAGCTTTCTTT
>TRBV5-1|TRBD1|TRBJ1-4
CASSSDRGTNNEKLFF
TGCGCCAGCAGCTCGGACAGGGGGACTAATAATGAAAAACTGTTTTTT
>TRBV5-4|-|TRBJ2-7
CASSLGQVADSSYEQYF
TGTGCCAGCAGCTTGGGTCAAGTTGCCGACTCTTCCTACGAGCAGTACTTC
>TRBV6-5|TRBD1|TRBJ2-7
CASHRGHEQYF
TGTGCCAGCCACAGGGGCCACGAGCAGTACTTC
>TRBV19|-|TRBJ2-1
CASSIGSASSYNEQFF
TGTGCCAGTAGTATAGGGAGCGCGAGCTCCTACAATGAGCAGTTCTTC
>TRBV27|-|TRBJ1-5
CASSFHDRQPQHF
TGTGCCAGCAGTTTTCACGACAGGCAGCCCCAGCATTTT
>TRBV7-3|-|TRBJ1-1
CASSVGPDTEAFF
TGTGCCAGCAGCGTGGGGCCGGACACTGAAGCTTTCTTT